This T cell receptor (beta chain) was recorded in a study of CD8+CD57+ T cells in acquired aplastic anemia. Investigators profiled TCR beta VDJ and CDR3 from genomic DNA template. TCRdb reanalysed the reads using MiXCR and keeps one entry per CDR3 protein. This repertoire shows approximately 180,000 distinct CDR3 sequences, around half found once; its top ten account for around 1.1%. Broader study findings: Overlap between patients and controls comprised 25 to 30 CD8+ CDR3 sequences.

For sequencing, patients were chosen who had shown expansion of CD8+CD57+ cells by flow cytometry. In the case of this clonotype: The antigen is undetermined.

This CDR3 has 14 residues. Between the trimmed V and J ends, which lost 6 bases and 3 bases, there was a span of 14 bases. Germline V lookup: CDR1 LNHDA, CDR2 SQIVND (reference sequence). The chain couples TRBV19 to TRBJ1-2; D is unclear. This sequence originates from a human donor with aplastic anemia. Sequenced input: sorted CD4+, CD8+, or CD8+CD57+ T cells (not recorded which) from PBMCs. This chain's CDR3 is CASRDPAQDYGYTF. Written as DNA, the CDR3 is TGTGCCAGTAGGGACCCTGCCCAGGACTATGGCTACACCTTC.